The clone carrying this TCR beta chain was picked up many times. Amplification of TCR beta CDR3 regions was performed using RNA transcripts as template. The primer set for the first-round RT-PCR of the TCR CDR3 was HTBI. TCRdb used MiXCR to reprocess the multiplex PCR reads, holding one entry per CDR3 protein. Of hundreds of thousands of distinct CDR3 sequences in the sample, around 17% were seen once. This specimen comes from a study of T cells in Graves' hyperthyroidism and ophthalmopathy. This TCR was sampled from a woman aged 18-30 years with Graves' ophthalmopathy. Sequencing used blood.

CDR3 in DNA: TGCGCCAGCAGCAAGAGGACAGGGGGAACCACTGAAGCTTTCTTT. This encodes CASSKRTGGTTEAFF. The genes are TRBV5-1 and TRBJ1-1; 10 bases line up with TRBD1. This CDR3 is 15 amino acids long. V dropped 4 bases and J dropped 4; count of bases not matched to a gene: 7. The germline V gene has CDR1 SGHRS and CDR2 YFSETQ.